This paragraph reports one T cell receptor beta chain. The antigen is unknown. The CDR3 covers 14 residues. Looked up from germline, CDR1 is LNHDA and CDR2 is SQIVND (reference sequence). Trimming took off 5 bases at V and 8 bases at J, with 18 bases between the two ends. This record comes from a study of a mutant IDH1 vaccine in newly diagnosed glioma. Across the whole study: The first vaccination came 4-6 weeks after radiotherapy alone, or with temozolomide cycles. Treated patients had a mean age of around 40 years and a sex split that was roughly 60% male and 37.5% female.

Only in-frame clones appear in the TCRdb table, and some are missing; sequencing was by immunoSEQ multiplex PCR. The table shows 60,000 or so clones, with 70% to 90% occurring only once. Time point defined: week 5, during vaccination. Topical imiquimod accompanied each vaccine dose, which consisted of 300 ug of mutant IDH1 20-mer peptide. The chain links TRBV19 to TRBJ1-2, with a tentative D call TRBD1 (5 bases). Specimen: PBMCs, collected from a glioma patient whose treatment included an IDH1 peptide vaccine. This TCR derives from a woman aged 40 to 50 with glioma. Written as DNA, the CDR3 is TGTGCCAGTAGTCCCCGGTCCGGGGCTGGAGGCTACACCTTC. This codes for CASSPRSGAGGYTF.